A selection of T cell receptor beta chains follows, all from one sample in a study of siplizumab effects on memory and regulatory T cells. The protocol was immunoSEQ multiplex PCR, while the TCRdb copy is restricted to in-frame clones and leaves out a portion. Of about 100,000 clones detected, approximately 90% appear once; the ten largest clones hold 0.85% to 1.2%. The sample comprised CD4+ T cells sorted from blood. The origin of the receptors is a human donor in good health. Both conserved end residues are part of each CDR3. A D gene is named only where the DNA matches it firmly. Size is omitted from some rows. Given values are once, few, many or a class for expanded clones.

clone_size j_call v_call d_call cdr3_aa cdr3_nt
once TRBJ1-5 TRBV7-7 TRBD1 CASSLALFGTAYSNQPQHF TGTGCCAGCAGCTTAGCGCTTTTCGGGACAGCTTATAGCAATCAGCCCCAGCATTTT
NA TRBJ2-2 TRBV10-3 NA CAISSGHNRAGELFF TGTGCCATCAGTTCCGGACATAATAGGGCCGGGGAGCTGTTTTTT
NA TRBJ2-7 TRBV7-7 TRBD2 CASSRTSGYEQYF TGTGCCAGCAGCCGGACTAGCGGCTACGAGCAGTACTTC
few TRBJ2-1 TRBV6-4 TRBD1 CATSDRAHNEQFF TGTGCCACTTCGGACAGGGCCCACAATGAGCAGTTCTTC
NA TRBJ1-5 TRBV19 NA CASSSQGREVGQPQHF TGTGCCAGTAGTTCCCAGGGCAGGGAAGTTGGTCAGCCCCAGCATTTT
NA TRBJ2-1 TRBV6-1 NA CASSETAPTLYNEQFF TGTGCCAGCAGCGAAACTGCACCGACGTTATACAATGAGCAGTTCTTC
NA TRBJ2-7 TRBV2 NA CASASNYEQYF TGTGCCAGCGCCAGCAACTACGAGCAGTACTTC
NA TRBJ2-6 TRBV11-3 TRBD1 CASSAGQGGPSGANVLTF TGTGCCAGCAGCGCCGGACAGGGGGGACCCTCTGGGGCCAACGTCCTGACTTTC
once TRBJ1-5 TRBV4-1 TRBD1 CASSQTGQGDQPQHF TGCGCCAGCAGCCAAACTGGACAGGGGGATCAGCCCCAGCATTTT
NA TRBJ1-6 TRBV27 NA CASSLRRVSEGFYSPLHF TGTGCCAGCAGTTTGCGACGGGTTTCGGAGGGGTTTTATTCACCCCTCCACTTT
NA TRBJ2-7 TRBV29-1 NA CSVGGTAYEQYF TGCAGCGTGGGCGGGACAGCCTACGAGCAGTACTTC
NA TRBJ1-4 TRBV5-6 NA CASSFALRGKLFF TGTGCCAGCAGCTTCGCACTCAGGGGAAAACTGTTTTTT
NA TRBJ2-7 TRBV9 NA CASSVGFGQRPYEQYF TGTGCCAGCAGCGTAGGTTTCGGGCAGAGACCCTACGAGCAGTACTTC
NA TRBJ2-3 TRBV19 NA CASSIARDTQYF TGTGCCAGTAGTATTGCGAGGGATACGCAGTATTTT
NA TRBJ1-1 TRBV27 NA CASKRMGVTEAFF TGTGCCAGCAAGCGGATGGGGGTCACTGAAGCTTTCTTT
NA TRBJ1-5 TRBV9 TRBD1 CASSVGTGSSNQPQHF TGTGCCAGCAGCGTAGGGACAGGATCTAGCAATCAGCCCCAGCATTTT
medium-sized TRBJ1-1 TRBV4-2 NA CASSQFLGPQGAFF TGTGCCAGCAGCCAATTTCTGGGCCCACAAGGAGCTTTCTTT
once TRBJ1-6 TRBV2 TRBD1 CASRAGGLGSSPLHF TGTGCCAGTCGGGCAGGGGGTTTGGGGAGTTCACCCCTCCACTTT
NA TRBJ1-4 TRBV6-5 TRBD1 CASSVRDRGEKLFF TGTGCCAGCAGTGTCCGGGACAGAGGTGAAAAACTGTTTTTT
few TRBJ1-5 TRBV30 NA CAWSRWGAQPQHF TGTGCCTGGAGTAGATGGGGGGCTCAGCCCCAGCATTTT
NA TRBJ2-2 TRBV2 NA CASRGETSNTGELFF TGTGCCAGCAGGGGGGAGACAAGCAACACCGGGGAGCTGTTTTTT
NA TRBJ2-1 TRBV5-1 TRBD2 CASSLLAGAVNEQFF TGCGCCAGCAGCTTACTAGCGGGAGCCGTCAATGAGCAGTTCTTC
few TRBJ2-1 TRBV7-3 TRBD2 CASSPRPGLAPLTSYNEQFF TGTGCCAGCAGCCCAAGACCGGGACTAGCCCCTCTTACCTCCTACAATGAGCAGTTCTTC
NA TRBJ2-4 TRBV7-8 TRBD1 CASIADRRGKNIQYF TGTGCCAGCATCGCGGACAGGCGAGGCAAAAACATTCAGTACTTC
NA TRBJ1-2 TRBV28 NA CASSTVISYTF TGTGCCAGCAGTACAGTGATTAGCTACACCTTC
NA TRBJ2-1 TRBV5-4 NA CASSPRSGSYNEQFF TGTGCCAGCAGCCCTAGAAGCGGCTCCTACAATGAGCAGTTCTTC
NA TRBJ1-1 TRBV5-8 NA CASSLRGYSGVAFF TGTGCCAGCAGCTTGCGAGGTTATTCAGGGGTAGCTTTCTTT
NA TRBJ1-5 TRBV28 NA CASSGPGGLNQPQHF TGTGCCAGCAGCGGTCCGGGAGGGTTGAATCAGCCCCAGCATTTT
NA TRBJ1-1 TRBV29-1 NA CSYLAMNTEAFF TGCAGCTACCTTGCGATGAACACTGAAGCTTTCTTT
NA TRBJ1-1 TRBV28 NA CASLGNTEAFF TGTGCCAGCCTCGGGAACACTGAAGCTTTCTTT
NA TRBJ1-1 TRBV7-9 NA CASSLEGNTEAFF TGTGCCAGCAGCTTAGAGGGGAACACTGAAGCTTTCTTT
NA TRBJ2-5 TRBV5-1 NA CASSVGEAGETQYF TGCGCCAGCAGTGTAGGGGAGGCCGGAGAGACCCAGTACTTC
NA TRBJ2-3 TRBV7-9 NA CASSLVARADTQYF TGTGCCAGCAGCTTAGTTGCGAGGGCAGATACGCAGTATTTT
NA TRBJ1-1 TRBV7-6 NA CASSLGQLTTEAFF TGTGCCAGCAGCTTAGGACAGCTAACTACTGAAGCTTTCTTT
NA TRBJ2-5 TRBV5-1 TRBD2 CASSLGLGQETQYF TGCGCCAGCAGCTTAGGACTAGGCCAAGAGACCCAGTACTTC
NA TRBJ1-1 TRBV6-5 NA CASSLQIRTEAFF TGTGCCAGCAGCTTACAGATTAGGACTGAAGCTTTCTTT
NA TRBJ2-1 TRBV29-1 TRBD2 CSVDSSGMWQFF TGCAGCGTTGATTCTAGCGGGATGTGGCAGTTCTTC
NA TRBJ1-1 TRBV19 TRBD1 CASSRDRVGTEAFF TGTGCCAGTAGTAGGGACAGGGTTGGCACTGAAGCTTTCTTT
NA TRBJ1-4 TRBV9 NA CASSVADRTNEKLFF TGTGCCAGCAGCGTAGCCGACAGGACGAATGAAAAACTGTTTTTT
NA TRBJ2-3 TRBV18 TRBD1 CASSTRDRRTDTQYF TGTGCCAGCTCCACCCGGGACAGGCGCACAGATACGCAGTATTTT
once TRBJ1-2 TRBV19 NA CASSQTGNYGYTF TGTGCCAGTAGTCAAACAGGGAACTATGGCTACACCTTC
NA TRBJ2-2 TRBV30 NA CAWDLRGQGTGELFF TGTGCCTGGGACCTACGGGGCCAGGGCACCGGGGAGCTGTTTTTT
NA TRBJ1-1 TRBV5-8 NA CASSLGARRNTEAFF TGTGCCAGCAGCTTGGGGGCCAGGAGGAACACTGAAGCTTTCTTT
NA TRBJ2-7 TRBV28 NA CASVGAVGEQYF TGTGCCAGCGTAGGTGCAGTGGGAGAGCAGTACTTC
NA TRBJ2-7 TRBV2 NA CASSVDLSYEQYF TGTGCCAGCAGTGTTGACCTATCCTACGAGCAGTACTTC
NA TRBJ2-1 TRBV7-6 TRBD2 CASSIRTSASSYNEQFF TGTGCCAGCAGCATCCGGACTAGCGCGAGCTCCTACAATGAGCAGTTCTTC
NA TRBJ1-4 TRBV5-1 NA CASSLLDSANEKLFF TGCGCCAGCAGCTTATTAGACAGCGCGAATGAAAAACTGTTTTTT
NA TRBJ1-2 TRBV30 NA CASTRIGQTYGYTF TGTGCTTCGACTCGGATCGGACAGACCTATGGCTACACCTTC
NA TRBJ2-2 TRBV19 TRBD2 CASRGLADTGELFF TGTGCCAGTAGGGGACTAGCGGACACCGGGGAGCTGTTTTTT
NA TRBJ2-5 TRBV4-1 NA CASSQDYRRETQYF TGCGCCAGCAGCCAAGATTATCGGCGAGAGACCCAGTACTTC
NA TRBJ1-5 TRBV28 TRBD1 CASRKGQGGQPQHF TGTGCCAGCAGGAAAGGACAGGGTGGACAGCCCCAGCATTTT
NA TRBJ2-1 TRBV25-1 NA CASSEIGNEQFF TGTGCCAGCAGTGAGATAGGGAATGAGCAGTTCTTC
NA TRBJ2-7 TRBV7-6 NA CASSITGTPYEQYF TGTGCCAGCAGCATAACCGGGACACCCTACGAGCAGTACTTC
NA TRBJ2-6 TRBV18 NA CASSPGASGANVLTF TGTGCCAGCTCACCAGGAGCCTCTGGGGCCAACGTCCTGACTTTC
NA TRBJ2-5 TRBV2 TRBD2 CASSTGTSGRRETQYF TGTGCCAGCAGTACCGGGACTAGCGGGAGAAGGGAGACCCAGTACTTC
NA TRBJ1-1 TRBV7-9 NA CASSLVSGSSTEAFF TGTGCCAGCAGCTTAGTTTCGGGTTCTAGCACTGAAGCTTTCTTT
NA TRBJ1-2 TRBV5-4 NA CASRGAGSGGYTF TGTGCCAGCAGGGGGGCGGGGTCGGGCGGCTACACCTTC
once TRBJ1-5 TRBV6-1 NA CASSELGLRSTAGANQPQHF TGTGCCAGCAGTGAATTAGGCCTCCGGTCAACGGCAGGAGCCAATCAGCCCCAGCATTTT
NA TRBJ2-2 TRBV9 NA CASSVGSSDTGELFF TGTGCCAGCAGCGTAGGGTCTAGCGATACCGGGGAGCTGTTTTTT
once TRBJ2-6 TRBV7-3 NA CASSPGLISGANVLTF TGTGCCAGCAGCCCGGGACTGATCTCTGGGGCCAACGTCCTGACTTTC